This TCR beta chain emerged from a study of T cell responses to AZD1222 COVID-19 vaccine. General study points: Repertoires were sampled only after the peak T cell response.

Data came from immunoSEQ multiplex PCR; TCRdb stores just in-frame clones and leaves some out. The repertoire table contains around 140,000 clones. The CDR3 spans 16 residues. Trimming cost V 3 bases and J 2 bases, with 11 bases left between them. Germline V CDR1 and CDR2: LNHDA, SQIVND (reference sequence). About this clone itself: Antigen unknown.

The receptor was isolated from an adult in good health. V and J are TRBV19 and TRBJ1-6; D is undetermined. Sequencing input: peripheral blood. As DNA, the CDR3 is TGTGCCAGTAGTATCAGAGGGATCCCCTATAATTCACCCCTCCACTTT. This codes for CASSIRGIPYNSPLHF.